The 16 T cell receptor beta chains presented below share a single source sample, sequenced in a study of T cell changes during pregnancy in multiple sclerosis. Profiling relied on immunoSEQ multiplex PCR, and the TCRdb table lists in-frame clones only, not all of them. Of just under 35,000 clones detected, approximately 91% appear once; the ten largest clones hold approximately 4.6%. This sample comprised peripheral blood, obtained in the second trimester of pregnancy. The receptors derive from a female donor in good health, enrolled as a control in a pregnancy study.

The CDR3 sequence is CSVEVPFSPKNIQYF. The CDR3 DNA reads as TGCAGCGTTGAAGTTCCATTTAGTCCCAAAAACATTCAGTACTTC. The V and J genes are TRBV29-1 and TRBJ2-4, with D hard to call. Germline loops: CDR1 SQVTM, CDR2 ANQGSEA. The length of the CDR3 is 15 residues. The ends were cut back, 1 base at V and 2 bases at J, with 12 bases in the middle. The entire variable domain, with the rest obtained from reference TRBV29-1 and TRBJ2-4, is as follows: SAVISQKPSRDICQRGTSLTIQCQVDSQVTMMFWYRQQPGQSLTLIATANQGSEATYESGFVIDKFPISRPNLTFSTLTVSNMSPEDSSIYLCSVEVPFSPKNIQYFGAGTRLSVL.

Only one count was recorded for this clone. This chain connects TRBV9 to TRBJ1-4; D remains unclear. The V gene lost 0 bases and the J gene lost 7 bases, with 7 bases spanning the gap. This CDR3 has 13 amino acids. In germline, CDR1 is SGDLS, CDR2 YYNGEE. Here the CDR3 reads CASSVGGSEKLFF. As DNA, the CDR3 is TGTGCCAGCAGCGTAGGAGGCAGTGAAAAACTGTTTTTT. The variable domain in full, with the rest retrieved from reference TRBV9 and TRBJ1-4, is DSGVTQTPKHLITATGQRVTLRCSPRSGDLSVYWYQQSLDQGLQFLIQYYNGEERAKGNILERFSAQQFPDLHSELNLSSLELGDSALYFCASSVGGSEKLFFGSGTQLSVL.

The rearrangement uses TRBV5-6 and TRBJ1-2, with D unclear. CDR1 is SGHDT and CDR2 is YYEEEE in the germline V gene. The CDR3 has 15 amino acids. V lost 4 bases and J lost 5, with 18 bases in between. This CDR3 reads CASSAPTQVRYGYTF. The CDR3 nucleotides read TGTGCCAGCAGCGCCCCAACCCAGGTCCGATATGGCTACACCTTC.

V gene TRBV19 combines with J gene TRBJ2-4; TRBD1 matches at 10 bases. Germline trimming cut 5 bases from V and 8 bases from J; bases unmatched to any gene: 3. In germline, CDR1 is LNHDA, CDR2 SQIVND (reference sequence). The CDR3 spans 13 residues. CDR3 in amino acids: CASSRDRGDIQYF. The CDR3 DNA sequence: TGTGCCAGTAGTCGGGACAGGGGTGACATTCAGTACTTC.

The V gene is TRBV6-6, the J gene TRBJ2-1; 13 nucleotides agree with TRBD2. V dropped 5 bases and J dropped 6; count of bases not matched to a gene: 1. Germline-derived CDR1 and CDR2 are MNHNY and SVGAGI (reference sequence). This CDR3 has 14 amino acids. The CDR3 DNA reads TGTGCCAGCAGTACTAGCGGGGGGGCCAATGAGCAGTTCTTC. Its translation: CASSTSGGANEQFF.

The chain has TRBV7-2 and TRBJ1-1; 8 nucleotides align to TRBD1. The CDR3 totals 14 residues. The ends lost 5 bases at V and 4 bases at J; junction bases unmatched: 6. Germline CDR1 reads SGHTA; CDR2 reads FQGNSA. The CDR3: CASSVGQGGTEAFF. For the CDR3, the DNA is TGTGCCAGCAGCGTAGGACAGGGCGGCACTGAAGCTTTCTTT.

This sequence joins TRBV15 and TRBJ2-4, with 9 positions matching TRBD2. The CDR3 is 19 residues long. Germline V lookup: CDR1 LNHNV, CDR2 YYDKDF (reference sequence). Germline trimming cut 0 bases from V and 0 bases from J; bases unmatched to any gene: 9. The CDR3: CATSRDSGGRLLAKNIQYF. Here the CDR3 DNA reads TGTGCCACCAGCAGAGATAGCGGGGGACGGCTACTAGCCAAAAACATTCAGTACTTC.

The chain joins TRBV5-4 to TRBJ1-6; TRBD1 might be the D (6 bases). CDR1 and CDR2 (germline): SGHNT, YYREEE (reference sequence). The germline V and J ends were trimmed by 2 bases and 0 bases, with 18 bases remaining between them. The CDR3 is made up of 19 amino acids. CDR3: CASSFSGGANSSYNSPLHF. In DNA form, the CDR3 reads TGTGCCAGCAGCTTCTCGGGGGGCGCGAATAGCTCCTATAATTCACCCCTCCACTTT.

V gene TRBV12-2 combines with J gene TRBJ1-1; the table assigns TRBD1, which was not confirmed against the DNA. TRBV12-2 is a documented pseudogene. The CDR3 totals 15 residues. CDR3 amino acids: CASRSYPQGGAEAFF. DNA for the CDR3: TGTGCAAGTCGCTCCTACCCCCAAGGGGGCGCAGAAGCTTTCTTT.

The chain recombines TRBV29-1 with TRBJ2-7; 7 bases are shared with TRBD1. Trimming removed 4 bases from V and 0 bases from J; junction bases left unmatched: 3. This CDR3 is built from 13 residues. Germline CDR1 and CDR2: SQVTM and ANQGSEA. In DNA, the CDR3 is TGCAGCGTTGGGCCAGGGGGCTCCTACGAGCAGTACTTC. It specifies CSVGPGGSYEQYF.

J is TRBJ2-7 and V is TRBV15; D unresolved. Germline assignment: CDR1 LNHNV and CDR2 YYDKDF (reference sequence). Trimming took 5 bases from V and 2 from J, leaving 13 bases between them. This CDR3 contains 14 residues. CDR3 coding DNA: TGTGCCACCAGCGACGAGTGGAGCCCCTACGAGCAGTACTTC. As protein: CATSDEWSPYEQYF.

The chain uses TRBV15 and TRBJ2-7; TRBD2 aligns across 10 bases. Germline values: CDR1 LNHNV, CDR2 YYDKDF (reference sequence). V lost 0 bases to trimming and J lost 0 bases; unmatched junction nucleotides: 11. The CDR3 is made up of 19 amino acids. In DNA, the CDR3 is TGTGCCACCAGCAGAGATGGCCTAGCGGGGGCCCGTCGCTCCTACGAGCAGTACTTC. It is translated as CATSRDGLAGARRSYEQYF. The full variable domain, rest sourced from reference TRBV15 and TRBJ2-7, is DAMVIQNPRYQVTQFGKPVTLSCSQTLNHNVMYWYQQKSSQAPKLLFHYYDKDFNNEADTPDNFQSRRPNTSFCFLDIRSPGLGDTAMYLCATSRDGLAGARRSYEQYFGPGTRLTVT.

This chain uses TRBV4-3 with TRBJ2-2, with 9 bases lining up with TRBD2. CDR1 and CDR2 from the germline V gene are LGHNA and YSLEER. V lost 3 bases, J lost 6 bases, and 11 bases stayed unmatched. The CDR3 has 17 amino acids. CDR3 nucleotides: TGCGCCAGCAGCCAGAATTCGGGACTAGCCACCCCCGGGGAGCTGTTTTTT. Amino acids: CASSQNSGLATPGELFF.

The CDR3 spells CAISESGRWSNQPQHF. Here the CDR3 DNA reads TGTGCCATCAGTGAGTCGGGCAGGTGGAGCAATCAGCCCCAGCATTTT. The chain is built from TRBV10-3 and TRBJ1-5, with D uncertain. Trimming stripped 0 bases from V and 1 base from J, with 10 bases between. The CDR3 has 16 residues. From germline, CDR1 is ENHRY and CDR2 SYGVKD.

The rearrangement joins TRBV5-1 to TRBJ2-7; a weak D match, TRBD2 (6 bases). Per the germline V gene, CDR1 is SGHRS and CDR2 is YFSETQ. Trimming took off 2 bases at V and 3 bases at J, with 12 bases between the two ends. The CDR3 has 14 amino acids. CDR3 bases: TGCGCCAGCAGCTTCAGGGAGGTTGGCTACGAGCAGTACTTC. This sequence encodes CASSFREVGYEQYF.

The chain carries TRBV20-1 and TRBJ1-1; D remains ambiguous. The CDR3 is 11 amino acids. The germline V gene has CDR1 DFQATT and CDR2 SNEGSKA (reference sequence). The V end lost 2 bases, the J end lost 2 bases, and 3 bases lay between the germline ends. CDR3 loop: CSARPNTEAFF. As DNA, the CDR3 is TGCAGTGCTAGACCTAACACTGAAGCTTTCTTT.